Included here is one T cell receptor beta chain sequence, with context. Antigen unknown. V was clipped by 3 bases and J by 7 bases, with 9 bases between them. CDR1 is MDHEN and CDR2 is SYDVKM in the germline V gene. This CDR3 comprises 12 residues. The data are from a study of blood T cells in healthy people across ages. Each donor had about 10 milliliters of peripheral blood drawn. Notes on the study in general: The study lacked donor CMV status, which possibly confounded expanded clonotype changes. Per million T cells, the diversity of TCR beta decreased roughly linearly as age advanced.

Alongside a J-beta primer mix, a sample-barcoded 5' primer served in a second PCR lasting 7 to 11 cycles. TCRdb re-analysed the 5' RACE reads in MiXCR, keeping a single row per CDR3 protein. The top ten clones hold roughly 10% of a sample with 900,000 to 950,000 distinct CDR3 sequences, almost 30% of them seen once. The data also belong to a second study, concerning T cells of mothers and their children.

The J gene is TRBJ1-2, the V gene TRBV28; D is uncertain. What was sequenced was blood. The TCR comes from a woman aged 40 to 50 in good health. CDR3 sequence reads: CASSFRVFGYTF. As DNA, the CDR3 is TGTGCCAGCAGTTTTAGGGTATTTGGCTACACCTTC.